This T cell receptor beta chain was recorded in a study of graft-versus-host responses after intestinal transplantation. On the study more broadly: Multivisceral, liver-intestinal, or isolated intestinal transplants were received by the recipients. Among the recipients, all got anti-thymocyte globulin induction and then tacrolimus and steroids for around 3 years. Overall study results and limits: Early after transplant, HvG declines were associated with peak levels of circulating GvH clones. Investigators detected GvH clones in recipient marrow, with some emerging earlier in ileum or blood.

Clones were read by immunoSEQ multiplex PCR, and TCRdb kept only the in-frame ones, dropping some. The table has 55,000 to 75,000 clones, approximately 87% seen once. The V gene's germline CDR1 is SNHLY and CDR2 FYNNEI. The V gene end was trimmed by 1 base and the J gene end by 4 bases; junction bases not matched to a gene: 6. The CDR3 is made up of 17 amino acids. This clone was found a few times. The antigen is undetermined. The sequences come from unstimulated CD4+ T cells sorted from spleen or lymph node cells, collected before transplant. J is TRBJ2-1 and V is TRBV2; 11 bases agree with TRBD2. The clonotype originates from a human donor who was the organ donor for an intestinal transplant. The CDR3 is CASSEDSGGAPYNEQFF. The CDR3 nucleotides read TGTGCCAGCAGTGAAGATAGCGGGGGGGCACCTTACAATGAGCAGTTCTTC.